This TCR beta chain was captured in a study of CD8+ T cells in alopecia areata. Study-level information: Treated patients were dosed with oral tofacitinib, taking 5 to 10 mg twice daily.

Germline CDR1 LGHNA, CDR2 YSLEER. The CDR3 has 14 residues. Trimming cost V 0 bases and J 2 bases, with 8 bases left between them. This clone was counted between two and nine times. What it recognizes is unknown. Broader study findings: Scalp data also include sequences from resident alphabeta T cells of normal skin. Researchers report lesional scalp, most notably alopecia totalis/universalis, outstripped normal scalp in clonality.

Extraction of RNA preceded its reverse transcription into cDNA, which served as the sequencing template. Sequencing used immunoSEQ multiplex PCR; TCRdb keeps in-frame clones, though not all of them. This sample has 150,000 to 190,000 clones, with 50% to 65% found just once. This TCR was recovered from a human donor with alopecia areata. The chain employs TRBV4-3 and TRBJ2-7; the D is unclear. The sample was CD8+ T cells sorted from blood, taken at week 0. The CDR3 loop is CASSQDRATYEQYF. The CDR3 coding sequence is TGCGCCAGCAGCCAAGATAGGGCAACCTACGAGCAGTACTTC.